A selection of T cell receptor beta chains follows, all from one sample in a study of blood T cells in healthy people across ages. TCRdb redid the calling of the 5' RACE reads with MiXCR, one entry per CDR3 protein. The data show about 680,000 distinct CDR3 sequences, approximately 50% seen once. Sequenced material: blood. Every receptor here comes from a woman between 55 and 75 years old in good health. The CDR3 runs from the conserved cysteine through the conserved F or W. The order of the fields is J gene, V gene, CDR3 protein.

TRBJ2-2 TRBV12-3/TRBV12-4 CASTWGQGSGELFF
TRBJ2-3 TRBV7-8 CASSLGGLAGSLGTDTQYF
TRBJ2-7 TRBV12-3/TRBV12-4 CASSMLAGGYEQYF
TRBJ1-2 TRBV6-2/TRBV6-3 CASSVTGTGNGYTF
TRBJ1-1 TRBV28 CASSLLLGATEAFF
TRBJ2-3 TRBV28 CASSPLRLADSTDTQYF
TRBJ2-2 TRBV7-9 CASSPRTSGSISGELFF
TRBJ2-7 TRBV7-2 CASSARGGAYEQYF
TRBJ1-2 TRBV10-3 CAISAGPPGDYGYTF
TRBJ1-4 TRBV7-2 CASSQTGGREKLFF
TRBJ1-1 TRBV19 CASSALGGQTFF
TRBJ1-1 TRBV20-1 CSARLQGGTEAFF
TRBJ2-6 TRBV7-2 CASSLPSPSGANVLTF
TRBJ1-2 TRBV14 CASSQDFEGYGYTF
TRBJ2-5 TRBV20-1 CSASSSTETQYF
TRBJ2-1 TRBV2 CASSPSQGVTYNEQFF
TRBJ2-3 TRBV20-1 CSASTFGGGDYTQYF
TRBJ2-1 TRBV6-5 CASSKKDRGLYNEQFF
TRBJ1-4 TRBV29-1 CSVRGQGRGEKLFF
TRBJ2-3 TRBV6-1 CASSESWAGDTQYF
TRBJ1-2 TRBV5-1 CASSLALAGSYGYTF
- TRBV27 CATKGQDSYNEQYF
TRBJ1-2 TRBV7-2 CASSLLSGGANYGYTF
TRBJ2-3 TRBV2 CASSTQGSLSTDTQYF
TRBJ2-1 TRBV6-2/TRBV6-3 CAGSYVTSGAYNEQFF
TRBJ2-3 TRBV20-1 CSASVRATSGRADTQYF
TRBJ2-3 TRBV7-9 CASSHRTGDTQYF
TRBJ2-7 TRBV7-9 CASSRTSGSGYEQYF
TRBJ1-5 TRBV20-1 CSAYSGRGDQPQHF
TRBJ2-3 TRBV9 CASSVPGLVTDTQYF
TRBJ1-2 TRBV5-1 CASRPGTGSSNYGYTF
TRBJ1-2 TRBV20-1 CSASKVADYGYTF
TRBJ2-5 TRBV5-5 CASSWTQETQYF
TRBJ2-1 TRBV7-2 CASSLVGLAGRSSYNEQFF
- TRBV3-1 CASSPWRAGLSEQYF
TRBJ2-1 TRBV10-3 CAISAGRTRGSDEQFF
TRBJ1-2 TRBV20-1 CSARDLWMGDGYTF
TRBJ2-3 TRBV7-6 CASSGDRGGTDTQYF
TRBJ2-4 TRBV20-1 CSAREGTAGIQYF
TRBJ2-7 TRBV4-1 CASSHKETFSYEQYF
TRBJ2-7 TRBV29-1 CSVETSGRYWGYEQYF
TRBJ1-2 TRBV4-2 CASSQDSRPEGYTF
TRBJ2-5 TRBV20-1 CSAKRAPWAGEETQYF
TRBJ1-2 TRBV6-5 CASSRPGGTNYGYTF
TRBJ2-2 TRBV5-1 CASSLGESPGELFF
TRBJ1-2 TRBV5-1 CASRRLGLEYYGYTF
TRBJ2-5 TRBV30 CAWSVFQAGRNFLEQYF
TRBJ2-1 TRBV7-3 CASSQTSGTYNEQFF
TRBJ2-3 TRBV2 CASSPGQGGPDTQYF
TRBJ1-5 TRBV20-1 CSAKLGTGGAGNQPQHF
TRBJ2-7 TRBV20-1 CSARPLNRGMLYEQYF